This record concerns one TCR beta chain sequence. These data come from a study of blood T cell repertoires in COVID-19. V lost 5 bases to trimming and J lost 5 bases; unmatched junction nucleotides: 4. The CDR3 spans 13 residues. Seattle's cohort entered during active infection and was followed longitudinally. Authors' methods: Scientists estimated how many nucleated cells there were by amplifying reference gene primers. The assay was immunoSEQ multiplex PCR, and TCRdb's table has in-frame clones only and misses some. V and J calls and clone size are copied from that table; D and trimming were computed from the DNA. The data hold about 150,000 clones, with 70% to 90% observed a single time.

The sample taken for sequencing was peripheral blood. This receptor was taken from a woman aged 55-69 years with COVID-19, enrolled during active disease. The gene calls are TRBV12-3 or TRBV12-4 and TRBJ1-2, with 8 bases matching TRBD1. The CDR3 DNA reads TGTGCCAGCAGTCGGACAGGGACTTATGGCTACACCTTC. Its translation: CASSRTGTYGYTF.